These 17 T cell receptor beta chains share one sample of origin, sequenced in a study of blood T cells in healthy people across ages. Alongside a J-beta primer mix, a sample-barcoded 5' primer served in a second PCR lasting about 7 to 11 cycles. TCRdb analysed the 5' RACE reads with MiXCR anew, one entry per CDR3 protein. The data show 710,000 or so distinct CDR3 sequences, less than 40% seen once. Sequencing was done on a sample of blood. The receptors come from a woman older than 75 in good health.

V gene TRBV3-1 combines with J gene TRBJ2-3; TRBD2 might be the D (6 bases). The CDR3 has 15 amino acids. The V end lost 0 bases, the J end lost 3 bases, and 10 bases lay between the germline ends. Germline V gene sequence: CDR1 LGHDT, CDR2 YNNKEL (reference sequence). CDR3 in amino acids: CASSQEGGTTDTQYF. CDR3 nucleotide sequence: TGTGCCAGCAGCCAAGAGGGCGGGACTACAGATACGCAGTATTTT.

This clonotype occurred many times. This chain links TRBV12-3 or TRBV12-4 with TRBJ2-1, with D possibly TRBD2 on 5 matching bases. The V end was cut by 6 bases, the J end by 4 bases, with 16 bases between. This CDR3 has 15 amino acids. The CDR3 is CASSPEKRQYNEQFF. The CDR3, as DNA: TGTGCCAGCAGCCCTGAGAAGCGGCAATACAATGAGCAGTTCTTC.

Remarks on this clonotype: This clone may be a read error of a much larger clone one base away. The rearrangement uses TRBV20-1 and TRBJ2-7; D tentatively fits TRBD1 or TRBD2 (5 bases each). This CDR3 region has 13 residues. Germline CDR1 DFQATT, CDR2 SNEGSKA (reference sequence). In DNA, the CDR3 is TGCAGTACTAGAGCGACAGTCTCCTACGAGCAGTACTTC. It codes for CSTRATVSYEQYF.

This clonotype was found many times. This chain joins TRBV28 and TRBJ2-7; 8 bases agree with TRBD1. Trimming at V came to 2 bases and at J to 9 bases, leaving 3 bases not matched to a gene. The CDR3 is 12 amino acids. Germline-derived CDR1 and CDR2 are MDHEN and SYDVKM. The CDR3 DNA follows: TGTGCCAGCAGTTTAGGACAGGGATGGCAGTACTTC. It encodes CASSLGQGWQYF. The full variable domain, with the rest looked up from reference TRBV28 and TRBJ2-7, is DVKVTQSSRYLVKRTGEKVFLECVQDMDHENMFWYRQDPGLGLRLIYFSYDVKMKEKGDIPEGYSVSREKKERFSLILESASTNQTSMYLCASSLGQGWQYFGPGTRLTVT.

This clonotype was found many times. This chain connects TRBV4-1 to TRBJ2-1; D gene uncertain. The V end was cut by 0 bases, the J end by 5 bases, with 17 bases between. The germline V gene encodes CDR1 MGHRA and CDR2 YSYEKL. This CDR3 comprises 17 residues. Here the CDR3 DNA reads TGCGCCAGCAGCCAAGATAGCCGGCAAGAAAGTAACAATGAGCAGTTCTTC. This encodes CASSQDSRQESNNEQFF.

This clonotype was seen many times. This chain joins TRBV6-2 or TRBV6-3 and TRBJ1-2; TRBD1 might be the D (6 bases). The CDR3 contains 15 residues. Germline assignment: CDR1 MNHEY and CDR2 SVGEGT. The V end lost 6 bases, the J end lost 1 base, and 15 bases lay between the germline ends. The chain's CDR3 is CASSGRGAYNYGYTF. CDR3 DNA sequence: TGTGCCAGCAGCGGGAGGGGGGCCTATAACTATGGCTACACCTTC.

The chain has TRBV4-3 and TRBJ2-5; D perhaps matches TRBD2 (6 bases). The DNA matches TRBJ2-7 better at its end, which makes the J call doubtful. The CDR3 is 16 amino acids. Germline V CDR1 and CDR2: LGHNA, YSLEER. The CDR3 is CASSQDRAAGGYEQYF. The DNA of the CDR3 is TGCGCCAGCAGCCAAGATAGAGCAGCGGGCGGCTACGAGCAGTACTTC.

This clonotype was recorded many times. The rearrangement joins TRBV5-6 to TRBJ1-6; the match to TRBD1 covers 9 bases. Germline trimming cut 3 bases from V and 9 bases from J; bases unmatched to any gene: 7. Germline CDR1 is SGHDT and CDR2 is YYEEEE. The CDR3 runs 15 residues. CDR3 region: CASSSPGTGTSPLHF. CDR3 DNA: TGTGCCAGCAGCTCGCCCGGGACAGGGACTTCACCCCTCCACTTT. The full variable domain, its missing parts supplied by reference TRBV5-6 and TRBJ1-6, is DAGVTQSPTHLIKTRGQQVTLRCSPKSGHDTVSWYQQALGQGPQFIFQYYEEEERQRGNFPDRFSGHQFPNYSSELNVNALLLGDSALYLCASSSPGTGTSPLHFGNGTRLTVT.

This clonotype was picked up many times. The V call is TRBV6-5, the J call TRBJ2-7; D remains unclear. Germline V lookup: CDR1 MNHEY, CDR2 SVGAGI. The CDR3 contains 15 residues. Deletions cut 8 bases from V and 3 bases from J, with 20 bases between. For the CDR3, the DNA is TGTGCCAGCTCGATCGACCACGGACCCTACTACGAGCAGTACTTC. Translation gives CASSIDHGPYYEQYF.

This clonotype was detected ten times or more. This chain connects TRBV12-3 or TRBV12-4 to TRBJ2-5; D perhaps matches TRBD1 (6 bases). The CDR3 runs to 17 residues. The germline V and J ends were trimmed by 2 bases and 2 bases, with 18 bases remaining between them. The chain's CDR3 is CASSLLPHGRGQETQYF. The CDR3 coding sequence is TGTGCCAGCAGTTTATTGCCCCACGGCAGGGGACAAGAGACCCAGTACTTC.

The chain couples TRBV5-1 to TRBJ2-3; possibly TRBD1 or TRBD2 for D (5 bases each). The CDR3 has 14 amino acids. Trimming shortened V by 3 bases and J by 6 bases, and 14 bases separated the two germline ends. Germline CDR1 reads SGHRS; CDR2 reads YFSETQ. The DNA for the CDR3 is TGCGCCAGCAGCTACGAGGGGCCATCGGATACGCAGTATTTT. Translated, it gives CASSYEGPSDTQYF.

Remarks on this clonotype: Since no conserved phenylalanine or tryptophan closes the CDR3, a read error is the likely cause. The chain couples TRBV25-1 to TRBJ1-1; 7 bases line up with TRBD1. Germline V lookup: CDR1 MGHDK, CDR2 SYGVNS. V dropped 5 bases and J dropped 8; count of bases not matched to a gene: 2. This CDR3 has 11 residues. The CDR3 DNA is TGTGCCAGCAGTACAGGGGTGGAAGCTTTCTTG. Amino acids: CASSTGVEAFL.

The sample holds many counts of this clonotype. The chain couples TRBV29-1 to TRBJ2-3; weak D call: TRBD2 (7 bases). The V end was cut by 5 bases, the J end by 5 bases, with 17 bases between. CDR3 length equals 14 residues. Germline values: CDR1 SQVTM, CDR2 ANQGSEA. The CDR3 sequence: CSVSWGGAGDTQYF. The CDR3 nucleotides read TGCAGCGTTAGCTGGGGGGGGGCCGGAGATACGCAGTATTTT.

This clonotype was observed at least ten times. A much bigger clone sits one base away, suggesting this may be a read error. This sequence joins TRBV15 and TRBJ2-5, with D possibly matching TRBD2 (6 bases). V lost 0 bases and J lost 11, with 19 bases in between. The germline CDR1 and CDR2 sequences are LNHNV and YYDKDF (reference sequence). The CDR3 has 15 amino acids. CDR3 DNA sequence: TGTGCCACCAGCAGAGATCGTCAGGGTTCGGGGGAGCAGTACTTC. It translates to CATSRDRQGSGEQYF.

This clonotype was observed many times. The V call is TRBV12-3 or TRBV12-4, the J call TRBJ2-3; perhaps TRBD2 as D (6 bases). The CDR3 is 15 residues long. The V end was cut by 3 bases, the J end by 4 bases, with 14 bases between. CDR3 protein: CASSFGDRRADTQYF. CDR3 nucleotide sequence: TGTGCCAGCAGTTTTGGCGATAGGAGGGCAGATACGCAGTATTTT.

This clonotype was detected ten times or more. The CDR3 spells CASSSSTGDPEAFF. CDR3 in DNA: TGTGCCAGCAGCTCAAGTACAGGGGACCCTGAAGCTTTCTTT. J is TRBJ1-1 and V is TRBV7-2, with 7 bases identical to TRBD1. CDR3 length equals 14 residues. Trimming at V came to 4 bases and at J to 6 bases, leaving 8 bases not matched to a gene. The germline CDR1 and CDR2 sequences are SGHTA and FQGNSA.

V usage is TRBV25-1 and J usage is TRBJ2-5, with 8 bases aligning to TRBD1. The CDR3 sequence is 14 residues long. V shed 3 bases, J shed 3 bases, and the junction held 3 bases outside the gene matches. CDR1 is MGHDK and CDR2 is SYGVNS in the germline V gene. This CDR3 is CASSDWTGKETQYF. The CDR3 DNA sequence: TGTGCCAGCAGTGACTGGACAGGGAAAGAGACCCAGTACTTC.